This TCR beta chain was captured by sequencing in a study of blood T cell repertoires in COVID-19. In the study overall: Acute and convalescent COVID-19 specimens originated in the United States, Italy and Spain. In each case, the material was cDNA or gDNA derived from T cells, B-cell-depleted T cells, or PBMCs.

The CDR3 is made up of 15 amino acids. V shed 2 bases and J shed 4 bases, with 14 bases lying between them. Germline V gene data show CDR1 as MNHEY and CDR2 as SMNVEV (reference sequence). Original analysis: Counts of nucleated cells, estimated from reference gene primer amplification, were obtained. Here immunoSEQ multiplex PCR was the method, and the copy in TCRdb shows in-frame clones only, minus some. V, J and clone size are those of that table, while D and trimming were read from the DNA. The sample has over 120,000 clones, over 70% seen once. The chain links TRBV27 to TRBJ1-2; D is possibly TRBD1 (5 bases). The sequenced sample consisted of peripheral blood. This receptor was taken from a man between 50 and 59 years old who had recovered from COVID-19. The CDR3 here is CASSLLGGFSYGYTF. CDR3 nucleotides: TGTGCCAGCAGTTTACTCGGGGGGTTTAGCTATGGCTACACCTTC.